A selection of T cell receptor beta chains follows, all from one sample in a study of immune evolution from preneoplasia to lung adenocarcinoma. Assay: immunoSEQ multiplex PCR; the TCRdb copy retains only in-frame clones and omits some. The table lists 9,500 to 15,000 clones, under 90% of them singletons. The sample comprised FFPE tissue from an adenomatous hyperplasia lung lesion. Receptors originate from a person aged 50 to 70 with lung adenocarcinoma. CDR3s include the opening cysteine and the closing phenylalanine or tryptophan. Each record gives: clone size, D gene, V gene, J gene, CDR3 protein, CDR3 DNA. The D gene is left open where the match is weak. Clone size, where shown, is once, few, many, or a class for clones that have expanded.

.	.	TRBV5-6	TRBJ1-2	CASSLEVTPNYGYTF	TGTGCCAGCAGCTTGGAAGTGACTCCGAACTATGGCTACACCTTC
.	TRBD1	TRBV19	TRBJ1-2	CASSIGRDRRINYGYTF	TGTGCCAGTAGTATCGGGAGGGACAGGCGAATCAACTATGGCTACACCTTC
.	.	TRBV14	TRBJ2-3	CASSQVSTTYTDTQYF	TGTGCCAGCAGCCAAGTCTCCACCACCTACACAGATACGCAGTATTTT
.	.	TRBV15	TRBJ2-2	CATSRVGSKGGELFF	TGTGCCACCAGCAGAGTCGGGAGTAAGGGCGGGGAGCTGTTTTTT
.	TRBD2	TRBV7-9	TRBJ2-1	CASSSSGGNYNEQFF	TGTGCCAGCAGCTCCAGCGGGGGAAACTACAATGAGCAGTTCTTC
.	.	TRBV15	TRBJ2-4	CATSRDRDQLAKNIQYF	TGTGCCACCAGCAGAGATAGGGACCAACTAGCCAAAAACATTCAGTACTTC
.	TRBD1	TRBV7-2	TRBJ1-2	CASSLFTGGLNYGYTF	TGTGCCAGCAGCCTTTTTACAGGGGGTTTAAACTATGGCTACACCTTC
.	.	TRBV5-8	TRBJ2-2	CASTSRVQGDTGELFF	TGTGCCAGCACCTCGAGGGTACAGGGTGACACCGGGGAGCTGTTTTTT
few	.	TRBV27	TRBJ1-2	CASSYTITGTGYTF	TGTGCCAGCAGTTATACTATTACAGGGACCGGCTACACCTTC
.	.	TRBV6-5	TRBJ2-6	CASSYFRGGANVLTF	TGTGCCAGCAGTTACTTTAGGGGGGGGGCCAACGTCCTGACTTTC
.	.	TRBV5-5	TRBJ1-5	CASSLRSQGQPQHF	TGTGCCAGCAGCTTGCGGAGCCAAGGGCAGCCCCAGCATTTT
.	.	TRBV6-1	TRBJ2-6	CASSEALQRSGFSGANVLTF	TGTGCCAGCAGTGAAGCGCTTCAGAGGTCAGGATTCTCTGGGGCCAACGTCCTGACTTTC
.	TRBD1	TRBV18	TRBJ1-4	CASSGGQGRNEKLFF	TGTGCCAGCTCCGGGGGACAGGGGAGGAATGAAAAACTGTTTTTT
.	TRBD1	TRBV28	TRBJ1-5	CASSTGQGRTQPQHF	TGTGCCAGCAGTACAGGACAGGGACGGACTCAGCCCCAGCATTTT
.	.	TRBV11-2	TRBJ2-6	CASSRYSGANVLTF	TGTGCCAGCAGCCGGTACTCTGGGGCCAACGTCCTGACTTTC
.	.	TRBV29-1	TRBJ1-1	CSVEGWDTEAFF	TGCAGCGTAGAGGGTTGGGACACTGAAGCTTTCTTT
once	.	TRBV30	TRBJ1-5	CAWSALRDGQPQHF	TGTGCCTGGAGCGCTCTCCGGGACGGTCAGCCCCAGCATTTT
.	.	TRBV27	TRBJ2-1	CASSFLGSSYNEQFF	TGTGCCAGCAGTTTTCTCGGGAGCTCCTACAATGAGCAGTTCTTC
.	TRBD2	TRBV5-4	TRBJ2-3	CASSLGAGGPADTQYF	TGTGCCAGCAGCTTGGGAGCGGGAGGGCCTGCAGATACGCAGTATTTT
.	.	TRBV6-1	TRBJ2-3	CASSGLRTSTDTQYF	TGTGCCAGCAGTGGACTACGCACTAGCACAGATACGCAGTATTTT
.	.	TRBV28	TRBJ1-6	CASSSGNNSPLHF	TGTGCCAGCAGTTCAGGCAATAATTCACCCCTCCACTTT
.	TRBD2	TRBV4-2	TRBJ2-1	CASSQDSSGEYNEQFF	TGTGCCAGCAGCCAAGATTCTAGCGGAGAATACAATGAGCAGTTCTTC
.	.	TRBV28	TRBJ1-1	CASSLWGTQKGEAFF	TGTGCCAGCAGTTTATGGGGGACCCAGAAGGGTGAAGCTTTCTTT
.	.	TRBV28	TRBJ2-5	CASSPGPPDQETQYF	TGTGCCAGCAGTCCGGGACCCCCCGACCAAGAGACCCAGTACTTC
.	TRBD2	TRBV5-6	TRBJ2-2	CASSLLAGAFTGELFF	TGTGCCAGCAGCTTACTAGCGGGAGCGTTCACCGGGGAGCTGTTTTTT
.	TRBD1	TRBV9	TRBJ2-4	CASSFRGQLGNIQYF	TGTGCCAGCAGCTTCAGGGGGCAGTTGGGAAACATTCAGTACTTC
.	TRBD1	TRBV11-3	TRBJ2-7	CASSLYATGTYEQYF	TGTGCCAGCAGCTTATACGCGACAGGGACCTACGAGCAGTACTTC
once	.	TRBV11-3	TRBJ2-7	CASSLEWGGYYEQYF	TGTGCCAGCAGTTTAGAGTGGGGCGGGTACTACGAGCAGTACTTC
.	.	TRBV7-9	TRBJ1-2	CASSFDTAWYGYTF	TGTGCCAGCAGCTTTGACACGGCGTGGTATGGCTACACCTTC
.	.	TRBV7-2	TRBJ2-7	CASGRASSYEQYF	TGTGCCAGCGGTAGGGCAAGCTCCTACGAGCAGTACTTC
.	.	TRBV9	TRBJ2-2	CASSLGGGNTGELFF	TGTGCCAGCAGCCTGGGGGGGGGCAACACCGGGGAGCTGTTTTTT
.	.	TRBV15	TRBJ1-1	CATSTEGDPGLAFF	TGTGCCACCAGCACAGAGGGTGATCCGGGGTTGGCTTTCTTT
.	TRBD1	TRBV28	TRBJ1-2	CASTTGTVYGYTF	TGTGCCAGTACTACCGGGACAGTCTATGGCTACACCTTC
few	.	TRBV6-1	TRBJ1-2	CASSDAGPPNYGYTF	TGTGCCAGCAGTGACGCCGGGCCACCTAACTATGGCTACACCTTC
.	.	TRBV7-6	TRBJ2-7	CASSLESGGSYEQYF	TGTGCCAGCAGCTTGGAGTCCGGGGGTTCCTACGAGCAGTACTTC
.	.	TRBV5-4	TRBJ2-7	CASSLGIRDLNEQYF	TGTGCCAGCAGCTTGGGCATAAGGGACCTGAACGAGCAGTACTTC
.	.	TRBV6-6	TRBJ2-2	CASRPNTGELFF	TGTGCCAGCAGACCTAACACCGGGGAGCTGTTTTTT
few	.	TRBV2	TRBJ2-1	CASSPGNEQFF	TGTGCCAGCAGTCCCGGCAATGAGCAGTTCTTC
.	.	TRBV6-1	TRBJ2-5	CASSVGHTKETQYF	TGTGCCAGCAGTGTGGGGCACACCAAAGAGACCCAGTACTTC
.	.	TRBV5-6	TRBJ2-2	CASSFLATGELFF	TGTGCCAGCAGCTTCCTAGCGACCGGGGAGCTGTTTTTT
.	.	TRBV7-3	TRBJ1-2	CASSTKGSKRQTRGVNGYTF	TGTGCCAGCAGCACAAAAGGGTCGAAACGACAGACCAGGGGCGTCAATGGCTACACCTTC
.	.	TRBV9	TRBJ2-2	CASSVEEGIGELFF	TGTGCCAGCAGCGTAGAAGAGGGGATCGGGGAGCTGTTTTTT
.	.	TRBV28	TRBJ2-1	CASSFSSDNEQFF	TGTGCCAGCAGTTTTTCAAGTGACAATGAGCAGTTCTTC
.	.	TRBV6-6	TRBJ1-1	CASSYEGGWTEAFF	TGTGCCAGCAGTTACGAGGGGGGTTGGACTGAAGCTTTCTTT
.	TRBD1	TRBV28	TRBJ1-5	CASSRDRAYSGGNQPQHF	TGTGCCAGCAGTCGGGACAGGGCTTATAGCGGGGGCAATCAGCCCCAGCATTTT
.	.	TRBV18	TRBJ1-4	CASSPPWGVNEKLFF	TGTGCCAGCTCACCACCATGGGGGGTAAATGAAAAACTGTTTTTT
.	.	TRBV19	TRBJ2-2	CASSARTGGFTGELFF	TGTGCCAGTAGTGCCCGTACCGGAGGTTTCACCGGGGAGCTGTTTTTT
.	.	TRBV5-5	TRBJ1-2	CASSQYVTNYGYTF	TGTGCCAGCAGCCAGTACGTTACTAACTATGGCTACACCTTC
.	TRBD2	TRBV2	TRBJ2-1	CASSEREIGNEQFF	TGTGCCAGCAGTGAGCGGGAGATCGGAAATGAGCAGTTCTTC
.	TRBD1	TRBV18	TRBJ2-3	CASSKDRNTDTQYF	TGTGCCAGCTCAAAGGACAGGAACACAGATACGCAGTATTTT
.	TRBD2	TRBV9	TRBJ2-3	CASSVPGGEEGTDTQYF	TGTGCCAGCAGCGTCCCCGGGGGGGAGGAGGGCACAGATACGCAGTATTTT
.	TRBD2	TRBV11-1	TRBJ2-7	CASSIRTSGSPYEQYF	TGTGCCAGCAGCATACGGACTAGCGGGAGCCCCTACGAGCAGTACTTC
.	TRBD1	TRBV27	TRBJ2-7	CASSASRGPYEQYF	TGTGCCAGCAGTGCCAGCAGGGGGCCCTACGAGCAGTACTTC